Listed below are T cell receptor beta chains from one sample, sequenced in a study of PD-L1 blockade in urothelial cancer. Sequencing used immunoSEQ multiplex PCR; TCRdb keeps in-frame clones, though not all of them. The profile shows 43,000 or so clones, 80% of them singletons. The sample was PBMCs, taken around atezolizumab (anti-PD-L1) treatment. The receptors were gathered from a man between 60 and 75 years old with urothelial cancer. Both conserved end residues are trimmed from each CDR3. The D gene is left open where the match is weak.

>TRBV5-4|TRBD1
ASSLPPTGGEQY
>TRBV10-3|.
AISHGDTEAF
>TRBV6-1|.
ASSEGHRYEQY
>TRBV6-5|.
ASRSGGNSPLH
>TRBV10-2|.
ASSDGDLQY
>TRBV18|.
ASSPRVGDKKSYEQY
>TRBV6-5|.
ASRARGSAEAF
>TRBV5-1|.
ASSPRGGETQY
>TRBV27|TRBD1
ASKLTGTGNTGELF
>TRBV7-2|.
ASSLVPGSNTDTQY
>TRBV6-1|.
ASSAKQDTEAF
>TRBV2|.
ASSERGGLQETQY
>TRBV6-5|.
ASSYSGVPNSPLH
>TRBV27|TRBD1
ASSSRQGYEQY
>TRBV1|.
TSSHCLADPYEQY
>TRBV7-2|TRBD1
ASSLGQGAPTNYGYT
>TRBV14|TRBD1
ASSRDRVSYNEQF
>TRBV6-1|.
ATALTENTEAF
>TRBV29-1|TRBD1
SVEVLTGTVEKLF
>TRBV18|.
ASSLEVGGNQPQH
>TRBV7-2|.
ASSLVGTQDTQY
>TRBV30|.
AWKQVNEQF
>TRBV7-2|.
ASSPYREWPF
>TRBV5-4|TRBD1
ASSSLQGGGGYT
>TRBV7-7|TRBD2
ASSLTSGIETQY
>TRBV6-5|.
ASRHPTVNEQF
>TRBV2|TRBD1
ASSGDRSNQPQH
>TRBV5-1|TRBD2
ASSWAGGDTDTQY
>TRBV2|.
ASTPGRQDSYNEQF
>TRBV6-5|TRBD2
ASRNLAGDRNEQF
>TRBV28|.
ASAPPGPYEQY
>TRBV5-4|.
ASSEGETQY
>TRBV19|TRBD1
ASTWGRGATEAF
>TRBV27|TRBD1
ASRLQGAGNQPQH
>TRBV10-3|TRBD1
AISDSGQGRDGYT
>TRBV7-2|TRBD1
ASSPGGSRDRGGRETQY
>TRBV11-2|TRBD1
ASSFGQGTGELF
>TRBV10-3|TRBD2
AIKETSGGAYNEQF
>TRBV7-9|.
ASSRQAFGENTIY
>TRBV30|TRBD2
AWSGTWGTSGSTDTQY
>TRBV6-1|TRBD1
ASSATGYSNQPQH
>TRBV2|.
ASSDLGSSGETQY
>TRBV5-1|TRBD1
ASSWTDRADEKLF
>TRBV28|.
AAGRGQDTGELF